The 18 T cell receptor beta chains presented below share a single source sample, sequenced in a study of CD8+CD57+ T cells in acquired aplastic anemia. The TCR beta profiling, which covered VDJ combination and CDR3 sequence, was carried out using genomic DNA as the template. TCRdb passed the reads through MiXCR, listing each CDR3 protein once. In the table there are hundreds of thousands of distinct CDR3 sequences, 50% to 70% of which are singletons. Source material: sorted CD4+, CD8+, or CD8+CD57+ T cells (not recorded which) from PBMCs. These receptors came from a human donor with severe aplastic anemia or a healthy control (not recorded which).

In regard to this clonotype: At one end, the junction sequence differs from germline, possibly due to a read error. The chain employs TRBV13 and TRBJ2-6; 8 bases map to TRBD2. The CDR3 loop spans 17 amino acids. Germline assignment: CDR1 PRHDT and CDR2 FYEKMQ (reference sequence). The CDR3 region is CASAGSGTPSGANVLTF. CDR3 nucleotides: TGCGCCAGCGCGGGTAGCGGGACTCCATCTGGGGCCAACGTCCTGACTTTC.

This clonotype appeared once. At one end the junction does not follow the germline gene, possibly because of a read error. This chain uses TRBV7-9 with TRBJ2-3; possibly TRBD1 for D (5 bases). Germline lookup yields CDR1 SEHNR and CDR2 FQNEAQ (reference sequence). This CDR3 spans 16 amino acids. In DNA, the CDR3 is TGTGCCAGCAGTCTCAGAGCCCTTGGCAGCACAGGTACGCAGTATTTT. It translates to CASSLRALGSTGTQYF.

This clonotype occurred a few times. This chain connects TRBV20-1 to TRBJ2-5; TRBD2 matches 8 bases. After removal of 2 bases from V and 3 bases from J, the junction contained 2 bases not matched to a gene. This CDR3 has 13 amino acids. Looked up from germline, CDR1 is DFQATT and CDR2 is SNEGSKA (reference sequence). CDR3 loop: CSARIAGKETQYF. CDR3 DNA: TGCAGTGCTAGAATAGCGGGAAAAGAGACCCAGTACTTC.

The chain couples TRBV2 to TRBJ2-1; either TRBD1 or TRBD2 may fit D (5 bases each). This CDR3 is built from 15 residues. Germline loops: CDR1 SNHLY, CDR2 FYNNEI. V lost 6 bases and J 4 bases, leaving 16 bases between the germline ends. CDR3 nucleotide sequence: TGTGCCAGCAGCGCCCCCGGGACGGAGTACAATGAGCAGTTCTTC. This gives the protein CASSAPGTEYNEQFF. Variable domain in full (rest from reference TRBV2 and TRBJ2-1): EPEVTQTPSHQVTQMGQEVILRCVPISNHLYFYWYRQILGQKVEFLVSFYNNEISEKSEIFDDQFSVERPDGSNFTLKIRSTKLEDSAMYFCASSAPGTEYNEQFFGPGTRLTVL.

CDR3 bases: TGTGCCAGCAGTTACGGGAGCGAGCAGTACTTC. Its protein is CASSYGSEQYF. The chain links TRBV6-2 or TRBV6-3 to TRBJ2-7, with D tentatively TRBD2 (5 bases). Germline CDR1 is MNHEY and CDR2 is SVGEGT. The CDR3 length is 11 residues. The V end was cut by 2 bases, the J end by 6 bases, with 5 bases between.

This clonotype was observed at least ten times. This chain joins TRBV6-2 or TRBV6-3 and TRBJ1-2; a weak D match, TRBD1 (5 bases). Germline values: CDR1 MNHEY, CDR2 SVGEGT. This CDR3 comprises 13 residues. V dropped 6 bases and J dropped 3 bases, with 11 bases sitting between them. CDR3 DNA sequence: TGTGCCAGCAGGCTAGGGACCTACTATGGCTACACCTTC. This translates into CASRLGTYYGYTF.

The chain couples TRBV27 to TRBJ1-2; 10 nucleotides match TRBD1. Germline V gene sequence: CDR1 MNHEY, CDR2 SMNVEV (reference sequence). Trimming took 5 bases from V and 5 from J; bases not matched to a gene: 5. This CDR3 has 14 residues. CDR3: CASSPGTGAYGYTF. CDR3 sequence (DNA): TGTGCCAGCAGTCCGGGGACAGGGGCTTATGGCTACACCTTC.

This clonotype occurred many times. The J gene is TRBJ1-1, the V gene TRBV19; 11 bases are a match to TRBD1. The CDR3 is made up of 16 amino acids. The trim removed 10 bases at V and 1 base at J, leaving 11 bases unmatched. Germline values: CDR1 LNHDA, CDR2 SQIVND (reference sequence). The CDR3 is CATQDRGRVPNTEAFF. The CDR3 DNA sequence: TGTGCCACCCAGGACAGGGGGCGAGTACCGAACACTGAAGCTTTCTTT.

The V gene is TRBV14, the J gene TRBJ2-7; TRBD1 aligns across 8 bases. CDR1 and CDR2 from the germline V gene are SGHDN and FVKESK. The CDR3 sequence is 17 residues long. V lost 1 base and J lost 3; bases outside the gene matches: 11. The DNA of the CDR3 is TGTGCCAGCAGCCAAGTCAGTGCAGGACAGGGAATCTACGAGCAGTACTTC. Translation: CASSQVSAGQGIYEQYF.

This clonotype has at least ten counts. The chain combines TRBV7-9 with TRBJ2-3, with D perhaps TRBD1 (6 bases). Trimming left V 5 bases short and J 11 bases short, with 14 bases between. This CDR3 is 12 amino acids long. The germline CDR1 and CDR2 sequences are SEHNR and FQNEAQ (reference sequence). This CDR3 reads CASSRMSGVQYF. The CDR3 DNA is TGTGCCAGCAGCCGGATGTCAGGGGTGCAGTATTTT.

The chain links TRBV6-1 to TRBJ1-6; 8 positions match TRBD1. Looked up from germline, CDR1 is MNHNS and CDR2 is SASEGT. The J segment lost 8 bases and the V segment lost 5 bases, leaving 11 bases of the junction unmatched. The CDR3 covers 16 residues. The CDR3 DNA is TGTGCCAGCAGTCCGCGGGCAGGGGGCAAGGATTCACCCCTCCACTTT. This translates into CASSPRAGGKDSPLHF.

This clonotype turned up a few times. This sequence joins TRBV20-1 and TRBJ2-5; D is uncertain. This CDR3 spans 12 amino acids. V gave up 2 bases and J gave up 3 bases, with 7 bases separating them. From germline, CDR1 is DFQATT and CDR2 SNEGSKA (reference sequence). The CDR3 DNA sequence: TGCAGTGCTAGAAGGGCAGAAGAGACCCAGTACTTC. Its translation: CSARRAEETQYF.

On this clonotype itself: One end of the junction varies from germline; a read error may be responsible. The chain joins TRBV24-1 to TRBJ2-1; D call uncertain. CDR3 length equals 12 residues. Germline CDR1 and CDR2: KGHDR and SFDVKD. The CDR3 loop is CASSAGYNEQFF. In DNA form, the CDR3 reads TGTGCCTCCAGTGCTGGGTACAATGAGCAGTTCTTC.

CDR3 coding DNA: TGTGCCAGCAGCGGGGCAGGGGATTTGGGTAATTCACCCCTCCACTTT. Amino acid sequence: CASSGAGDLGNSPLHF. The V gene is TRBV13, the J gene TRBJ1-6; maybe TRBD1 (6 bases). The germline V gene encodes CDR1 PRHDT and CDR2 FYEKMQ (reference sequence). Deletions cut 5 bases from V and 6 bases from J, with 17 bases between. The CDR3 sequence is 16 residues long.

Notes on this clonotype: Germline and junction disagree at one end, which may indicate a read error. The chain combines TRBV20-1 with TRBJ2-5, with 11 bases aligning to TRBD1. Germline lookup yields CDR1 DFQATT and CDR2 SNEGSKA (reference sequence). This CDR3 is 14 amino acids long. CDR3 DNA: TGCAGTGCTAGGGGGACAGGGGGGTGGGAGACCCAGCACTTC. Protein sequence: CSARGTGGWETQHF.

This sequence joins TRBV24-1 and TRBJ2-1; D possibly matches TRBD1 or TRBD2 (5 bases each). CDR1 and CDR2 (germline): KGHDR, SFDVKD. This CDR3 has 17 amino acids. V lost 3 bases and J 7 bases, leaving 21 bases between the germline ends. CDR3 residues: CATSDGTANPPMNEQFF. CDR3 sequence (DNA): TGTGCCACCAGTGATGGGACCGCCAACCCGCCGATGAATGAGCAGTTCTTC.

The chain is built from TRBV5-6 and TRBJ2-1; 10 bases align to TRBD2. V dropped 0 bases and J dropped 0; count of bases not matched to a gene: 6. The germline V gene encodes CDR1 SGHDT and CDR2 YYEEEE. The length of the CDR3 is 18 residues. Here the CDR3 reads CASSLAGLAGVSYNEQFF. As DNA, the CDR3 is TGTGCCAGCAGCTTGGCCGGTCTAGCGGGAGTCTCCTACAATGAGCAGTTCTTC. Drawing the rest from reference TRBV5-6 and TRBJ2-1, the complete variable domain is DAGVTQSPTHLIKTRGQQVTLRCSPKSGHDTVSWYQQALGQGPQFIFQYYEEEERQRGNFPDRFSGHQFPNYSSELNVNALLLGDSALYLCASSLAGLAGVSYNEQFFGPGTRLTVL.

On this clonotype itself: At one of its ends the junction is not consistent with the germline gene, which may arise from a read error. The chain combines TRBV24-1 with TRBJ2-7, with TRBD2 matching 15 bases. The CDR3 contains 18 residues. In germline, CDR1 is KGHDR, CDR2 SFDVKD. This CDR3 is CATSDSEGLAGGSYEKYF. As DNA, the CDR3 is TGCGCCACCAGTGATTCAGAGGGACTAGCGGGGGGCTCCTACGAGAAGTACTTC.